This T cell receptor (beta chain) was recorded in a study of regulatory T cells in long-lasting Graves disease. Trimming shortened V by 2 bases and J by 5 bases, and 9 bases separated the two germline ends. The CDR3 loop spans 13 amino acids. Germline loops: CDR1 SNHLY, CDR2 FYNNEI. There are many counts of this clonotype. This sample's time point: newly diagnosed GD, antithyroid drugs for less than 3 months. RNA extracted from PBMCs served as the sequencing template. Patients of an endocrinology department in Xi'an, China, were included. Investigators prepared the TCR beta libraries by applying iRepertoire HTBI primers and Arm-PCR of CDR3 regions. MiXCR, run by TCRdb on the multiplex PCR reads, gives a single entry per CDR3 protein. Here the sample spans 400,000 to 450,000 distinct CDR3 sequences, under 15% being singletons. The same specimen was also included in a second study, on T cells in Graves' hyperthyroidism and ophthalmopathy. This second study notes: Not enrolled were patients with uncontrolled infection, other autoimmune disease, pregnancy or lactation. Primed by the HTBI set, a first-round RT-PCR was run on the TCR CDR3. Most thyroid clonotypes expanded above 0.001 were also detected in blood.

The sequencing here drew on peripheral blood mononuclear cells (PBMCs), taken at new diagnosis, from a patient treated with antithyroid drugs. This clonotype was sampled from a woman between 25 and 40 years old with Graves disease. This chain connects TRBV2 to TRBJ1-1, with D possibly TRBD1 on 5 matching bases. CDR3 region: CASSERQTTEAFF. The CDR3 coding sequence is TGTGCCAGCAGTGAACGACAGACGACTGAAGCTTTCTTT.